This T cell receptor (beta chain) was captured by sequencing in a study of preoperative IRX-2 immunotherapy in early breast cancer. Produced via immunoSEQ multiplex PCR; TCRdb's table is partial and in-frame only. The sample comprises 25,000 to 30,000 clones, over 75% of which are singletons, and around 3.1% rests with the top ten. Sample treatment: preoperative locoregional IRX-2 cytokine immunotherapy. Preoperative locoregional IRX-2 cytokine immunotherapy was tested in the phase Ib source study. Germline assignment: CDR1 SGHNT and CDR2 YENEEA. V was shortened by 1 base and J by 0 bases, with 6 bases between the two germline ends. The length of the CDR3 is 15 residues.

The gene calls are TRBV11-3 and TRBJ2-2; D may be TRBD1 (5 bases). This material was obtained from a patient treated with IRX-2 immunotherapy. This receptor was taken from a human donor with breast cancer. The DNA for the CDR3 is TGTGCCAGCAGCTTAGGACAGCCGAACACCGGGGAGCTGTTTTTT. As protein: CASSLGQPNTGELFF.